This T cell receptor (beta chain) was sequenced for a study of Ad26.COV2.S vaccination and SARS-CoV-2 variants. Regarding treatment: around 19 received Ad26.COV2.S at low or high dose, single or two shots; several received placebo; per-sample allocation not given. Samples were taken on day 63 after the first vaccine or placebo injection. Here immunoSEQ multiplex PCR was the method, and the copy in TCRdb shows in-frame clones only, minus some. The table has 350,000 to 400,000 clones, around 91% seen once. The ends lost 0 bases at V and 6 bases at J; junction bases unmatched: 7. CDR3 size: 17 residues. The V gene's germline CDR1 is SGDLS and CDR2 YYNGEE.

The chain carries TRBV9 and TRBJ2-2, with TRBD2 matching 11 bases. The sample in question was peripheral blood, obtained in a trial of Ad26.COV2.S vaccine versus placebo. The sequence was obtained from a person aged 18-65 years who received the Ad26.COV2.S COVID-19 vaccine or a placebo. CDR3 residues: CASSVDIAGGLAGELFF. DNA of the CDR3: TGTGCCAGCAGCGTAGACATAGCGGGAGGGCTCGCCGGGGAGCTGTTTTTT. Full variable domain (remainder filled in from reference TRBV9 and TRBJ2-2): DSGVTQTPKHLITATGQRVTLRCSPRSGDLSVYWYQQSLDQGLQFLIQYYNGEERAKGNILERFSAQQFPDLHSELNLSSLELGDSALYFCASSVDIAGGLAGELFFGEGSRLTVL.